Listed below are T cell receptor beta chains from one sample, sequenced in a study of blood T cell repertoires in COVID-19. TCRdb keeps only in-frame clones here, not all; method: immunoSEQ multiplex PCR. This table holds some 110,000 clones, more than 60% found once. The source material was peripheral blood. Receptors originate from a middle-aged man with acute or convalescent COVID-19. Each CDR3 is given with its conserved first and last residue.

J gene: TRBJ2-3
V gene: TRBV9
CDR3 length: 13
CDR3 protein: CASSREVADTQYF

J gene: TRBJ2-1
V gene: TRBV6-2/TRBV6-3
CDR3 length: 14
CDR3 protein: CASSYAGTNNEQFF

J gene: TRBJ2-3
V gene: TRBV24-1
CDR3 length: 16
CDR3 protein: CATSDPLDSGTDTQYF

J gene: TRBJ1-4
V gene: TRBV19
CDR3 length: 14
CDR3 protein: CASSIGGSPGKLFF

J gene: TRBJ2-3
V gene: TRBV20-1
CDR3 length: 19
CDR3 protein: CSASRGSAGGYLGTDTQYF

J gene: TRBJ2-7
V gene: TRBV7-2
CDR3 length: 14
CDR3 protein: CASSWTVSSYEQYF

J gene: TRBJ1-5
V gene: TRBV9
CDR3 length: 14
CDR3 protein: CASSVRTDDQPQHF

J gene: TRBJ2-5
V gene: TRBV7-8
CDR3 length: 12
CDR3 protein: CASSSLGETQYF

J gene: TRBJ2-5
V gene: TRBV18
CDR3 length: 14
CDR3 protein: CASSPPAGQETQYF

J gene: TRBJ2-3
V gene: TRBV9
CDR3 length: 16
CDR3 protein: CASSGYSGSGTDTQYF

J gene: TRBJ2-2
V gene: TRBV2
CDR3 length: 15
CDR3 protein: CASIGLAGGGGELFF

J gene: TRBJ1-1
V gene: TRBV28
CDR3 length: 15
CDR3 protein: CASSFTGLVNTEAFF

J gene: TRBJ2-3
V gene: TRBV10-1
CDR3 length: 12
CDR3 protein: CASTSAGGTQYF

J gene: TRBJ1-1
V gene: TRBV15
CDR3 length: 17
CDR3 protein: CATSRDGSQATRAEAFF

J gene: TRBJ1-1
V gene: TRBV28
CDR3 length: 15
CDR3 protein: CASSPTGTGNTEAFF

J gene: TRBJ2-7
V gene: TRBV10-3
CDR3 length: 15
CDR3 protein: CAISDPLRQGREQYF

J gene: TRBJ1-5
V gene: TRBV3-1/TRBV3-2
CDR3 length: 13
CDR3 protein: CASSQQGNQPQHF

J gene: TRBJ1-3
V gene: TRBV10-1
CDR3 length: 13
CDR3 protein: CASSPGAGNTIYF